Presented here are 10 T cell receptor beta chains from one specimen sequenced in a study of cytomegalovirus exposure and HLA in healthy donors. Researchers ran the PCR with 60 Vbeta and 13 Jbeta primers. Sequencing used immunoSEQ multiplex PCR; TCRdb keeps in-frame clones, though not all of them. The table shows about 150,000 clones, with around 79% occurring only once. Sequencing was carried out using PBMCs. The receptor source for this set is a man in his late teens or twenties in good health and CMV-seronegative.

V is TRBV30 and J is TRBJ1-5; no firm D call. The CDR3 extends over 12 amino acids. Trimming removed 1 base at V and 8 bases at J, with 9 bases between. From germline, CDR1 is GTSNPN and CDR2 SVGIG (reference sequence). Here the CDR3 DNA reads TGTGCCTGGAGTGGATCGGTTGAGCCCCAGCATTTT. It is translated as CAWSGSVEPQHF.

The rearrangement uses TRBV5-4 and TRBJ2-5; 10 positions agree with TRBD1. CDR3 length: 14 residues. Germline CDR1 reads SGHNT; CDR2 reads YYREEE (reference sequence). V trimming: 1 base; J trimming: 5 bases; junction bases outside the gene matches: 2. CDR3 region: CASSLWTGGETQYF. The CDR3 nucleotides read TGTGCCAGCAGCTTGTGGACAGGGGGGGAGACCCAGTACTTC.

V usage is TRBV30 and J usage is TRBJ2-7; 9 bases fit TRBD1. V shed 1 base, J shed 1 base, and the junction held 5 bases outside the gene matches. The germline V gene encodes CDR1 GTSNPN and CDR2 SVGIG (reference sequence). The CDR3 extends over 15 amino acids. CDR3 DNA sequence: TGTGCCTGGAGTGGGACAGGGGACCCATCCTACGAGCAGTACTTC. This sequence encodes CAWSGTGDPSYEQYF. The entire variable domain, with the rest obtained from reference TRBV30 and TRBJ2-7, is as follows: SQTIHQWPATLVQPVGSPLSLECTVEGTSNPNLYWYRQAAGRGLQLLFYSVGIGQISSEVPQNLSASRPQDRQFILSSKKLLLSDSGFYLCAWSGTGDPSYEQYFGPGTRLTVT.

V gene TRBV15 combines with J gene TRBJ1-2; TRBD1 aligns across 7 bases. V shed 5 bases, J shed 4 bases, and the junction held 10 bases outside the gene matches. The CDR3 sequence is 15 residues long. The germline V gene encodes CDR1 LNHNV and CDR2 YYDKDF (reference sequence). The CDR3 nucleotides are TGTGCCACCAGCCTGAGTTCGAGGGGGCCCTATGGCTACACCTTC. As protein: CATSLSSRGPYGYTF.

Notes on this clone: The junction departs from the called germline gene at one end, perhaps through a read error. CDR3 protein: CASSLCGEANGLTF. The CDR3 region has the DNA TGTGCCAGCAGCTTATGCGGGGAGGCCAACGGCCTGACTTTC. This rearrangement joins TRBV7-9 to TRBJ2-6; possibly TRBD2 for D (6 bases). Germline CDR1 is SEHNR and CDR2 is FQNEAQ (reference sequence). CDR3 length equals 14 residues.

The chain employs TRBV19 and TRBJ2-1, with D maybe TRBD1 (5 bases). This CDR3 has 14 amino acids. Germline CDR1 reads LNHDA; CDR2 reads SQIVND (reference sequence). V was shortened by 3 bases and J by 9 bases, with 15 bases between the two germline ends. CDR3 amino acids: CASSMGQGRLEQFF. The CDR3 DNA follows: TGTGCCAGTAGTATGGGGCAGGGTCGTCTTGAGCAGTTCTTC.

There are a few counts of this clone. The V gene is TRBV27, the J gene TRBJ2-3; D may be TRBD1 (6 bases). In germline, CDR1 is MNHEY, CDR2 SMNVEV (reference sequence). Trimming took off 4 bases at V and 0 bases at J, with 8 bases between the two ends. The length of the CDR3 is 14 residues. The CDR3 DNA reads as TGTGCCAGCAGTTGGGGGACAAGCACAGATACGCAGTATTTT. Its protein is CASSWGTSTDTQYF.

The rearrangement uses TRBV6-5 and TRBJ2-5; 7 positions agree with TRBD2. Germline V gives CDR1 MNHEY, CDR2 SVGAGI. V shed 7 bases and J 5 bases; nucleotides not matched to a gene: 7. The CDR3 covers 13 residues. In DNA, the CDR3 is TGTGCCAGCACCCACCCCGGGGGGGAGACCCAGTACTTC. It encodes CASTHPGGETQYF.

The chain employs TRBV5-6 and TRBJ2-7, with D possibly TRBD2 on 5 matching bases. The V and J ends lost 2 bases and 8 bases respectively, with 8 bases between them. The V gene's germline CDR1 is SGHDT and CDR2 YYEEEE. There are 11 residues in the CDR3. This chain's CDR3 is CASSFRGKQYV. CDR3 DNA: TGTGCCAGCAGCTTTCGAGGGAAGCAGTACGTC.

The chain combines TRBV2 with TRBJ1-2, with TRBD1 as a possible D gene (6 bases). The CDR3 runs 13 residues. Germline CDR1 is SNHLY and CDR2 is FYNNEI. Trimming took 5 bases from V and 9 from J, leaving 16 bases between them. As DNA, the CDR3 is TGTGCCAGCAGTCCGTCCGGGACACCAAGCTACACCTTC. Protein sequence: CASSPSGTPSYTF.